The clone carrying this T cell receptor beta chain appeared once. The sample is drawn from a study of T cells after posttransplantation cyclophosphamide. V lost 3 bases and J lost 4; bases outside the gene matches: 7. The CDR3 runs 15 residues. Germline V gene data show CDR1 as LGHNA and CDR2 as YSLEER. Repertoires were generated with immunoSEQ multiplex PCR, while TCRdb's copy carries only in-frame clones and drops some. The table has 66,000 or so clones, 85% to 95% seen once. The J gene is TRBJ1-2, the V gene TRBV4-3, with 8 bases that match TRBD1. The sample comprised PBMCs. The TCR was taken from a woman in her twenties or thirties in good health and a related stem cell transplant donor. The CDR3 DNA reads as TGCGCCAGCAGCCAGGATCTCACAGGGGGCTATGGCTACACCTTC. Translating it yields CASSQDLTGGYGYTF.